This TCR beta chain was found in a study of STAT3 mutations in large granular lymphocyte leukemia. Background on the study: Over half of T-LGLL patients had one or more immunosuppressive regimens.

Worth noting for this clone: Its antigen is unidentified.

Here immunoSEQ multiplex PCR was the method, and the copy in TCRdb shows in-frame clones only, minus some. The profile shows over 25,000 clones, over 60% of them singletons. General study findings and limits: Samples missed the first appearance of the clone. A small but highly pathogenic clone may have been missed. Every T-LGLL patient had at least one immunodominant TCRbeta clonotype.

The origin of this receptor is a woman in her 50s with T-cell large granular lymphocyte leukemia. Some clones in this sample may be carry-over from other donors' samples. The source material was peripheral blood mononuclear cells.

The CDR3 is CASSPGSRGSIPMNTEAFF. The CDR3 DNA reads as TGTGCCAGCTCTCCAGGATCACGGGGGTCGATACCAATGAACACTGAAGCTTTCTTT. J is TRBJ1-1 and V is TRBV18; weak D call: TRBD1 (5 bases). V lost 6 bases and J lost 0, with 26 bases in between. Germline-derived CDR1 and CDR2 are KGHSH and LQKENI. This CDR3 contains 19 residues.